One sample yielded the 22 T cell receptor beta chains listed below, sequenced in a study of T cell responses to AZD1222 COVID-19 vaccine. Sequenced by immunoSEQ multiplex PCR; TCRdb stores in-frame clones only, minus some. This table has around 110,000 clones, roughly 87% appearing once. Sequences were derived from peripheral blood, sampled on day 0 of AZD1222 vaccination. The source of these receptors is an adult in good health.

Turning to this clone: One end of the junction is discordant with germline, which a read error may explain. The chain couples TRBV5-8 to TRBJ1-5; 9 bases align to TRBD1. Germline V gives CDR1 SGHTS, CDR2 YDEGEE. The CDR3 length is 15 residues. CDR3 region: CASSLVTGGNQPQHF. Here the CDR3 DNA reads TGTGCCAGCAGCTTGGTAACAGGGGGCAACCAGCCCCAGCATTTT.

The chain combines TRBV4-1 with TRBJ1-1; D not certain. The germline CDR1 and CDR2 sequences are MGHRA and YSYEKL. Trimming took off 0 bases at V and 2 bases at J, with 10 bases between the two ends. There are 15 residues in the CDR3. The CDR3 spells CASSQEATHNTEAFF. The CDR3, as DNA: TGCGCCAGCAGCCAAGAGGCGACACATAACACTGAAGCTTTCTTT.

This clone was counted once. The chain joins TRBV3-1 (or the pseudogene TRBV3-2) to TRBJ1-1, with D uncertain. The CDR3 totals 16 residues. V was trimmed by 0 bases and J by 0 bases, leaving 11 bases between them. Germline loops: CDR1 LGHDT, CDR2 YNNKEL (reference sequence). The CDR3: CASSQDVSAVNTEAFF. The CDR3 nucleotides read TGTGCCAGCAGCCAAGATGTATCGGCGGTGAACACTGAAGCTTTCTTT.

This clone was found once. The genes are TRBV6-6 and TRBJ1-1; D unresolved. Per germline, CDR1 MNHNY and CDR2 SVGAGI (reference sequence). V dropped 5 bases and J dropped 1 base, with 17 bases sitting between them. The CDR3 has 16 amino acids. The CDR3 sequence: CASSLLTEGRNTEAFF. In nucleotides, the CDR3 is TGTGCCAGCAGTCTCCTTACGGAAGGGCGGAACACTGAAGCTTTCTTT.

CDR3 loop: CASMGTFNEKLFF. DNA for the CDR3: TGTGCCAGCATGGGGACCTTTAATGAAAAACTGTTTTTT. The chain has TRBV2 and TRBJ1-4; a weak D match, TRBD1 (5 bases). Germline V CDR1 and CDR2: SNHLY, FYNNEI. The CDR3 has 13 amino acids. Trimming stripped 7 bases from V and 4 bases from J, with 10 bases between.

The chain joins TRBV9 to TRBJ1-1; no clear D. Germline assignment: CDR1 SGDLS and CDR2 YYNGEE. The CDR3 is 13 residues long. The V end lost 3 bases, the J end lost 1 base, and 7 bases lay between the germline ends. As DNA, the CDR3 is TGTGCCAGCAGCGACGCCTCGAACACTGAAGCTTTCTTT. Protein sequence: CASSDASNTEAFF.

The V call is TRBV4-1, the J call TRBJ1-2; TRBD1 is a possible D gene (5 bases). The CDR3 spans 14 residues. Trimming took 0 bases from V and 4 from J, leaving 9 bases between them. CDR1 is MGHRA, CDR2 YSYEKL, per germline. CDR3 coding DNA: TGCGCCAGCAGCCAAGATCGGGGGAGCTATGGCTACACCTTC. It specifies CASSQDRGSYGYTF.

This sequence joins TRBV7-2 and TRBJ1-5; unclear D gene. Germline values: CDR1 SGHTA, CDR2 FQGNSA. The CDR3 sequence is 13 residues long. The V end was cut by 1 base, the J end by 6 bases, with 7 bases between. The chain's CDR3 is CASSLGVGQPQHF. Written as DNA, the CDR3 is TGTGCCAGCAGCTTAGGCGTAGGTCAGCCCCAGCATTTT.

The chain recombines TRBV11-2 with TRBJ1-2, with D unresolved. The CDR3 extends over 13 amino acids. Germline loops: CDR1 SGHAT, CDR2 FQNNGV. Deletions cut 1 base from V and 6 bases from J, with 9 bases between. The CDR3 here is CASSLAGKDGYTF. CDR3 DNA sequence: TGTGCCAGCAGCTTAGCGGGGAAGGATGGCTACACCTTC.

The chain joins TRBV7-9 to TRBJ2-7; 8 bases agree with TRBD1. This CDR3 has 14 residues. In germline, CDR1 is SEHNR, CDR2 FQNEAQ (reference sequence). V shed 5 bases, J shed 11 bases, and the junction held 14 bases outside the gene matches. The CDR3 DNA reads TGTGCCAGCAGCACCCGACAGGGGCCCCCAGCCAAGTACTTC. The encoded protein is CASSTRQGPPAKYF.

J is TRBJ1-2 and V is TRBV28; TRBD1 might be the D (6 bases). This CDR3 has 14 residues. Germline-derived CDR1 and CDR2 are MDHEN and SYDVKM. Trimming cost V 7 bases and J 6 bases, with 18 bases left between them. The CDR3 is CASTGEGFSDGYTF. For the CDR3, the DNA is TGTGCCAGCACAGGGGAGGGTTTTTCTGATGGCTACACCTTC.

This clone was seen just once. The chain recombines TRBV29-1 with TRBJ1-1; the D gene is possibly TRBD1 (6 bases). V was shortened by 5 bases and J by 11 bases, with 12 bases between the two germline ends. CDR3 length equals 10 residues. Per germline, CDR1 SQVTM and CDR2 ANQGSEA. DNA for the CDR3: TGCAGCGTTTACCAGGGGAAGGCTTTCTTT. This encodes CSVYQGKAFF.

The chain recombines TRBV19 with TRBJ2-6; 9 bases are a match to TRBD1. After removal of 4 bases from V and 0 bases from J, the junction contained 1 base not matched to a gene. CDR1 LNHDA and CDR2 SQIVND come from the germline V gene (reference sequence). The CDR3 totals 16 residues. In DNA, the CDR3 is TGTGCCAGTAGTAGGGACAGGGACTCTGGGGCCAACGTCCTGACTTTC. As protein: CASSRDRDSGANVLTF.

This clone occurred once. The chain has TRBV7-8 and TRBJ2-7; no reliable D call. The germline CDR1 and CDR2 sequences are SGHVS and FQNEAQ. There are 16 residues in the CDR3. V was trimmed by 0 bases and J by 0 bases, leaving 12 bases between them. The CDR3 protein is CASSLALWGASYEQYF. CDR3 DNA sequence: TGTGCCAGCAGCTTAGCCCTGTGGGGTGCCTCCTACGAGCAGTACTTC.

This chain connects TRBV11-1 to TRBJ1-1; the D gene is possibly TRBD1 (6 bases). The CDR3 is 13 residues long. The germline CDR1 and CDR2 sequences are SGHAT and FQDESV (reference sequence). The ends were cut back, 5 bases at V and 4 bases at J, with 11 bases in the middle. CDR3 bases: TGTGCCAGCAGCCGGACAGTTGGCACTGAAGCTTTCTTT. This sequence encodes CASSRTVGTEAFF.

J is TRBJ2-7 and V is TRBV5-8; TRBD1 or TRBD2 may be the D gene (5 bases each). Germline assignment: CDR1 SGHTS and CDR2 YDEGEE. The CDR3 spans 15 residues. V was clipped by 2 bases and J by 6 bases, with 18 bases between them. CDR3 DNA: TGTGCCAGCAGCTTTCCGGGACCAACCCCTTTCGAGCAGTACTTC. It encodes CASSFPGPTPFEQYF. The full variable domain, in which reference TRBV5-8 and TRBJ2-7 provide the parts outside the CDR3, is EAGVTQSPTHLIKTRGQQATLRCSPISGHTSVYWYQQALGLGLQFLLWYDEGEERNRGNFPPRFSGRQFPNYSSELNVNALELEDSALYLCASSFPGPTPFEQYFGPGTRLTVT.

J is TRBJ2-2 and V is TRBV2; TRBD1 aligns across 10 bases. Per germline, CDR1 SNHLY and CDR2 FYNNEI. The V segment lost 4 bases and the J segment 7 bases; nucleotides outside the gene matches: 6. The CDR3 spans 15 residues. CDR3 in amino acids: CASSAWTGGIGELFF. DNA of the CDR3: TGTGCCAGCAGTGCCTGGACAGGGGGTATCGGGGAGCTGTTTTTT.

About this clone itself: This CDR3 is also generated by other DNA sequences in the sample. V is TRBV30 and J is TRBJ1-6; no definite D call. The CDR3 is made up of 13 amino acids. In germline, CDR1 is GTSNPN, CDR2 SVGIG (reference sequence). V lost 4 bases and J 9 bases, leaving 13 bases between the germline ends. The CDR3 DNA reads as TGTGCCTGGAACCACTTACGGGGTTCACCCCTCCACTTT. This gives the protein CAWNHLRGSPLHF.

This chain joins TRBV28 and TRBJ1-4; D not certain. With 5 bases removed from V and 6 bases from J, the gap between germline ends came to 10 bases. The V gene's germline CDR1 is MDHEN and CDR2 SYDVKM. This CDR3 is built from 13 residues. The CDR3 DNA is TGTGCCAGCAGTGAACAGCCAGATGAAAAACTGTTTTTT. Its protein product is CASSEQPDEKLFF.

This clone is a singleton in its sample. The chain couples TRBV6-5 to TRBJ1-4; D gene unclear. CDR3 length: 14 residues. Trimming took off 4 bases at V and 6 bases at J, with 12 bases between the two ends. From germline, CDR1 is MNHEY and CDR2 SVGAGI. The CDR3 nucleotides read TGTGCCAGCAGTTCGGAAGGGCCGGATGAAAAACTGTTTTTT. Its translation is CASSSEGPDEKLFF.

A few counts support this clone. The V gene is TRBV5-5, the J gene TRBJ2-7; TRBD1 agrees at 9 bases. Trimming took 0 bases from V and 5 from J; bases not matched to a gene: 15. The germline gives CDR1 SGHKS, CDR2 YYEKEE (reference sequence). The CDR3 totals 18 residues. CDR3 in amino acids: CASSLALLGRDRENEQYF. The DNA of the CDR3 is TGTGCCAGCAGCTTGGCTCTTCTCGGTAGGGACAGGGAGAACGAGCAGTACTTC.

The chain recombines TRBV9 with TRBJ2-7, with 7 bases that match TRBD2. This CDR3 is 14 amino acids long. With V trimmed by 1 base and J by 6 bases, 7 bases remained unmatched. Germline lookup yields CDR1 SGDLS and CDR2 YYNGEE. The CDR3 DNA follows: TGTGCCAGCAGCGTATTGGCGGGAGTGGGCGAGCAGTACTTC. Protein product: CASSVLAGVGEQYF.